A selection of T cell receptor beta chains follows, all from one sample in a study of CD8 T cells in Susac syndrome. TCRdb reanalysed the immunoSEQ multiplex PCR reads using MiXCR and keeps one entry per CDR3 protein. The sample has 100,000 to 150,000 distinct CDR3 sequences; around 94% are singletons. The sequencing sample was made of CD4+ T cells from PBMCs. The receptors originated from a human donor in good health. Both conserved end residues are trimmed from each CDR3.

TRBV28,ASSRGANYGYT
TRBV18,ASSPLEETQY
TRBV10-3,AISESGGDYGYT
TRBV15,ATSNTGTEAF
TRBV7-9,ASSTRTANYGYT
TRBV3-1,ASSQERGTVNTEAF
TRBV10-2,ASSEDPDYGYT
TRBV12-3/TRBV12-4,ASSPGRFLVTDTQY
TRBV29-1,SVYTGQGHGYT
TRBV5-1,ASSLGDGDEAF
TRBV7-9,ASSLFVAGGFGELF
TRBV13,ASSLSRIHEQY
TRBV15,ATSRDWRARYDGYT
TRBV29-1,SAVDPRDNPYNEQF
TRBV3-1,ASSQGRETQY
TRBV29-1,SVSRQGSYEQY
TRBV7-2,ASSLGGFSEDTEAF
TRBV2,ASSEAGLNQPQH
TRBV5-1,ASSPGQGLYEQY
TRBV7-6,ASSLGAGRGYHEQF
TRBV20-1,SAYRDHTEAF
TRBV7-8,ASSLMGNTEAF
TRBV25-1,ASDGGLSYNEQF
TRBV20-1,SARGFAADTEAF
TRBV6-2/TRBV6-3,ASSYSRGQGKAKNIQY
TRBV5-6,ASSLDGPANTGELF
TRBV20-1,SASTRDVSYNEQF